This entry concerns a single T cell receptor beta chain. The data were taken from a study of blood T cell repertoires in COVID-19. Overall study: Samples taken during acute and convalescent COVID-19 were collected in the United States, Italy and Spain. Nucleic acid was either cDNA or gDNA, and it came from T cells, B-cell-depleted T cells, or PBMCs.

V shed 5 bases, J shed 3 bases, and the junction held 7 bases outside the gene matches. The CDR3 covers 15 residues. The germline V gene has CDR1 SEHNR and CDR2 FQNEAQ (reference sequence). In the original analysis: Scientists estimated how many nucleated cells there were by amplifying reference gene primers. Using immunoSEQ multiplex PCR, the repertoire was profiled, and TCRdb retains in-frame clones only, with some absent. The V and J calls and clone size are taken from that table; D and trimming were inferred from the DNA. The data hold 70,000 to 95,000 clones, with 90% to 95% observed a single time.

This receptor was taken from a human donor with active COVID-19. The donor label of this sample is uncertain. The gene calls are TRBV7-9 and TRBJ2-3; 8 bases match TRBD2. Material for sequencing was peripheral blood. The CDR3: CASSRMASGTDTQYF. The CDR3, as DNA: TGTGCCAGCAGCAGAATGGCTAGCGGGACAGATACGCAGTATTTT.